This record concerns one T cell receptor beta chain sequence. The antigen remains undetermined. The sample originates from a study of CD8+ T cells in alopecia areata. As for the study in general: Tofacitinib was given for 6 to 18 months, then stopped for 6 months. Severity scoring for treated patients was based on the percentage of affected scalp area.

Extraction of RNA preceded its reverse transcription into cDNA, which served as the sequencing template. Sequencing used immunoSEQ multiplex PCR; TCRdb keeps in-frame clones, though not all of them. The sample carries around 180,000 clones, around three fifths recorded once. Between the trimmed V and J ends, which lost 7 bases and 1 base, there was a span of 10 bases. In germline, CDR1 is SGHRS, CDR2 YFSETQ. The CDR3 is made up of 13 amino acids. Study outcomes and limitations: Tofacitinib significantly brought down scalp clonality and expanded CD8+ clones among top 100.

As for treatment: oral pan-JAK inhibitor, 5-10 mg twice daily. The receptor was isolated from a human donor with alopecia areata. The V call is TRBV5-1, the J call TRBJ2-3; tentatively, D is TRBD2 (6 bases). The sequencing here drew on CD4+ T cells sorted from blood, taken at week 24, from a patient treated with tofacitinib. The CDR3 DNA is TGCGCCAGCCTTGAGCGGGGCACAGATACGCAGTATTTT. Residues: CASLERGTDTQYF.